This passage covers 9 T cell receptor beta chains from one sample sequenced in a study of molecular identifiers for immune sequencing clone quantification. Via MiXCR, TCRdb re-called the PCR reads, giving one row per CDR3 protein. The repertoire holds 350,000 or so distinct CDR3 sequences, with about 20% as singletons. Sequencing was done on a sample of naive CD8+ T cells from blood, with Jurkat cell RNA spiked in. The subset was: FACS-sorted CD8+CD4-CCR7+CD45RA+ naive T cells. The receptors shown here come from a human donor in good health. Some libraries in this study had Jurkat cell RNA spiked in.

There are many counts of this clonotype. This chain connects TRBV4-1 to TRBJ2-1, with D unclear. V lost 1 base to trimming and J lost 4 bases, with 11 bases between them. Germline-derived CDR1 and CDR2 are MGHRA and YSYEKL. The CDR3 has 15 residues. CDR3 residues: CASSQGAQGYNEQFF. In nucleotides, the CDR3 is TGCGCCAGCAGCCAAGGCGCCCAAGGGTACAATGAGCAGTTCTTC.

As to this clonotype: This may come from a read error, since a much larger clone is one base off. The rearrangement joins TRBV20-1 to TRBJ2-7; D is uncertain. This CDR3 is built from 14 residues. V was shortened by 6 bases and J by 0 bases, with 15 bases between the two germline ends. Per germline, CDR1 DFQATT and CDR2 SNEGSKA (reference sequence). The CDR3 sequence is CSAKRRASSYEQYF. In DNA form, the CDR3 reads TGCAGTGCCAAAAGACGGGCGAGCTCCTACGAGCAGTACTTC.

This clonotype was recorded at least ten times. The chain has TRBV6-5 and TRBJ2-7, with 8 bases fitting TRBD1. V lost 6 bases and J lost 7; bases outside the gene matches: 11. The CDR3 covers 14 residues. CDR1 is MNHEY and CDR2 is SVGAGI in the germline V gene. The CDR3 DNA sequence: TGTGCCAGCAGACTCGGACAGGGTGCGCTAGAGCAGTACTTC. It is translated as CASRLGQGALEQYF.

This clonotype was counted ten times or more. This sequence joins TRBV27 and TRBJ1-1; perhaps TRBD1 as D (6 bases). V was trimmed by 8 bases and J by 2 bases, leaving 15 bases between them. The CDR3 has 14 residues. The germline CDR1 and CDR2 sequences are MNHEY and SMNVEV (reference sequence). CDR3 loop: CASRRGGANTEAFF. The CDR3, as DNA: TGTGCCAGCCGCCGGGGGGGGGCCAACACTGAAGCTTTCTTT.

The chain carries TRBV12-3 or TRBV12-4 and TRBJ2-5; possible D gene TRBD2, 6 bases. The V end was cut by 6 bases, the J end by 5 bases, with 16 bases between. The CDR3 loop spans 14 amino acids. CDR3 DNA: TGTGCCAGCAGGCCAGGACTAACACCGGAGACCCAGTACTTC. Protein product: CASRPGLTPETQYF.

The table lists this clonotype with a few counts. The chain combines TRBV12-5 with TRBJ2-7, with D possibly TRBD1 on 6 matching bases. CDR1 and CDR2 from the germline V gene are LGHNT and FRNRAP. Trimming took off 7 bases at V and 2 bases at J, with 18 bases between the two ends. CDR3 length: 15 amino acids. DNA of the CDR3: TGTGCTAGTGTTACAGCCCAGGGGTCGACCTACGAGCAGTACTTC. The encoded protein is CASVTAQGSTYEQYF.

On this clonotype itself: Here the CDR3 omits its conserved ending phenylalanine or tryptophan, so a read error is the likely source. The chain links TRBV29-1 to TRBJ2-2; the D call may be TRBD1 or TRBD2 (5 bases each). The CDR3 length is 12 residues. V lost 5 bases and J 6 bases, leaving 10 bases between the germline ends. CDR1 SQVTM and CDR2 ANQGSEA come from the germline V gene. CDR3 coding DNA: TGCAGCGTTCTAGGGGACGCCGGGGAGCTGTTTCTT. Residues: CSVLGDAGELFL.

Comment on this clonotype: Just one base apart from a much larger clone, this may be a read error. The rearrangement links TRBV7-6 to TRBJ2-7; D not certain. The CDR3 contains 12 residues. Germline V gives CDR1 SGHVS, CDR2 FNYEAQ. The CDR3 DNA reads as TGTGCCGGCAGCCCGGTCACGCTCGAGCAGTACTTC. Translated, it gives CAGSPVTLEQYF. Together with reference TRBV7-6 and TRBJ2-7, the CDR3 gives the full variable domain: GAGVSQSPRYKVTKRGQDVALRCDPISGHVSLYWYRQALGQGPEFLTYFNYEAQQDKSGLPNDRFSAERPEGSISTLTIQRTEQRDSAMYRCAGSPVTLEQYFGPGTRLTVT.

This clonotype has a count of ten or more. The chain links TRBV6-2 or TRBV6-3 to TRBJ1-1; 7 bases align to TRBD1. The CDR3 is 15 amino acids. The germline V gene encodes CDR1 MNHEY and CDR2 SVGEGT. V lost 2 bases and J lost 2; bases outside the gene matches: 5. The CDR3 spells CASSYTRTGNTEAFF. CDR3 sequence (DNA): TGTGCCAGCAGTTACACCCGGACAGGTAACACTGAAGCTTTCTTT.